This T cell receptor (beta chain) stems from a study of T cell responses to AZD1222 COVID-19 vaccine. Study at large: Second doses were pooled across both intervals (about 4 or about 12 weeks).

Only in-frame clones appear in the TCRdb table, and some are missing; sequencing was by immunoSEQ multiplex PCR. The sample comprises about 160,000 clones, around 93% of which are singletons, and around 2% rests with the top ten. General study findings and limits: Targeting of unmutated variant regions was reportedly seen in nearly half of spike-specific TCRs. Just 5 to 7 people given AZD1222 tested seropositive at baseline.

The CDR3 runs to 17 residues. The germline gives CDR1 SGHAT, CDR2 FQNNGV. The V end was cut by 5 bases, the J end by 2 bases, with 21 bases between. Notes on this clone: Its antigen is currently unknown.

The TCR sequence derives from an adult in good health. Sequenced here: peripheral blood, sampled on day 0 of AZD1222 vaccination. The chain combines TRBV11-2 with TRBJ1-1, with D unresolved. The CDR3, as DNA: TGTGCCAGCAGCCCCTACCCCGCCAGCCCGTCTAACACTGAAGCTTTCTTT. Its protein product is CASSPYPASPSNTEAFF.